The sequence of this T cell receptor beta chain was determined in a study of post-analysis software for immune sequencing data. Study results and limitations: The normalized Chao1 diversity of multiple sclerosis patients was significantly lower than that of controls.

Unique molecular identifiers tagged the TCR beta cDNA libraries. TCRdb reprocessed the PCR reads via MiXCR and lists one record per CDR3 protein. The top ten hold 10% to 12% of the sample, which has some 700,000 distinct CDR3 sequences, approximately 59% seen once. Concerning this clonotype: Its antigen is currently unknown.

Sequenced sample: blood. The TCR originated in a girl aged 2-15 years with multiple sclerosis.

The CDR3 DNA is TGCAGCGTTGATCAGACAGGGAGCACAGATACGCAGTATTTT. Translating it yields CSVDQTGSTDTQYF. This rearrangement joins TRBV29-1 to TRBJ2-3; 7 nucleotides align to TRBD1. This CDR3 contains 14 residues. V lost 3 bases, J lost 0 bases, and 3 bases stayed unmatched. Germline-derived CDR1 and CDR2 are SQVTM and ANQGSEA.